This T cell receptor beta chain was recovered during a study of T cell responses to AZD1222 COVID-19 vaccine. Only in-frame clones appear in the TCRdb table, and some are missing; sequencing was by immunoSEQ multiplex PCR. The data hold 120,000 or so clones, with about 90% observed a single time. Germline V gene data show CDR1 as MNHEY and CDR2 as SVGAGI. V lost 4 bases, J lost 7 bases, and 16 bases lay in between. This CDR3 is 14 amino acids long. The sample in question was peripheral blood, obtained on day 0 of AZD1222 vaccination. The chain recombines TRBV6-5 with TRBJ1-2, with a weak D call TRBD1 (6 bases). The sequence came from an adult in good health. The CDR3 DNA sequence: TGTGCCAGCAGTTCACAGGGCCGAGGGCTTGGCTACACCTTC. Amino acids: CASSSQGRGLGYTF.